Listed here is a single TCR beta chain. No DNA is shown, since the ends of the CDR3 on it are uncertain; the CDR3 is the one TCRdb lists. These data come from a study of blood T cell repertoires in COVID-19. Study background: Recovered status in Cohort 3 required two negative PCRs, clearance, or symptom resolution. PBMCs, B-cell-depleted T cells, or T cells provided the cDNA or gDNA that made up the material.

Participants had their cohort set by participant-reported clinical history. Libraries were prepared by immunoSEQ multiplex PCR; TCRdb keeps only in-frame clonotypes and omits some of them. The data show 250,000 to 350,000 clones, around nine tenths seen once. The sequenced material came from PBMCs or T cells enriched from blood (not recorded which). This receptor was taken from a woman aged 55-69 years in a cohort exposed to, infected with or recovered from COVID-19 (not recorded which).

Here the CDR3 reads CASSKVATGNTEAFF. This sequence joins TRBV21-1 and TRBJ1-1; no DNA check was done on the table's D call, TRBD1. TRBV21-1 is a recognized pseudogene. The CDR3 spans 15 amino acids, including both terminal residues.